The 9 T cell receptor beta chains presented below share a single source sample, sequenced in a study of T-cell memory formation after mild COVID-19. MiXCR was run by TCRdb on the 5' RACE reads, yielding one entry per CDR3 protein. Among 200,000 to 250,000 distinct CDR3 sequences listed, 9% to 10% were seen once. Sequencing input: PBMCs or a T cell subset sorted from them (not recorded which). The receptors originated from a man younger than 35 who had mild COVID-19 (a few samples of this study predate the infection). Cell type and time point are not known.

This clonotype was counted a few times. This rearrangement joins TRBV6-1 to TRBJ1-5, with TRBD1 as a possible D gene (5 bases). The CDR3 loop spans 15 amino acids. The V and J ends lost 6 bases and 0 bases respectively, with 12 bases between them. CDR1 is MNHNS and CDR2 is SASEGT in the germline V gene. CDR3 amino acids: CASRRGSYSNQPQHF. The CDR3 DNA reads TGTGCCAGCAGGCGGGGCAGCTATAGCAATCAGCCCCAGCATTTT.

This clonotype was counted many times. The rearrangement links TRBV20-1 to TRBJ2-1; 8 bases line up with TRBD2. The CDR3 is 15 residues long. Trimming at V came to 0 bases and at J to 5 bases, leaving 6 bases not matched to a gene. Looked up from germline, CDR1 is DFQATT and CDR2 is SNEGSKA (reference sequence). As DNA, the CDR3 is TGCAGTGCTAGAGAGGCTAGCGGGTTTAACAATGAGCAGTTCTTC. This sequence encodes CSAREASGFNNEQFF.

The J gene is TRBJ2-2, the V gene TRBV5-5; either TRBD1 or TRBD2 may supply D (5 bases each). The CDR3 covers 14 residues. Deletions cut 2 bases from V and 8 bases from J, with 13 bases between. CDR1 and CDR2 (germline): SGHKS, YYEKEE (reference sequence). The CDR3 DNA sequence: TGTGCCAGCAGCTTATCGGGACCGATTGGGGAGCTGTTTTTT. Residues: CASSLSGPIGELFF. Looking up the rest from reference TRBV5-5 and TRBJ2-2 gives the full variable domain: DAGVTQSPTHLIKTRGQQVTLRCSPISGHKSVSWYQQVLGQGPQFIFQYYEKEERGRGNFPDRFSARQFPNYSSELNVNALLLGDSALYLCASSLSGPIGELFFGEGSRLTVL.

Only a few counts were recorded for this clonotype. CDR3 amino acids: CASSPYIAGGTKTQYF. The CDR3 nucleotides read TGTGCCAGCAGCCCGTATATAGCGGGGGGGACGAAGACCCAGTACTTC. V and J are TRBV5-4 and TRBJ2-5, with TRBD2 identical over 11 bases. Germline values: CDR1 SGHNT, CDR2 YYREEE (reference sequence). J lost 6 bases, V lost 4 bases, and 11 bases had no gene match. This CDR3 has 16 residues.

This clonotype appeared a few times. The CDR3 DNA is TGTGCCAGCAAAGTATCAGGGGCAGAGACCCAGTACTTC. It specifies CASKVSGAETQYF. The V and J genes are TRBV6-1 and TRBJ2-5; D possibly corresponds to TRBD1 (6 bases). V lost 7 bases, J lost 4 bases, and 13 bases lay in between. This CDR3 contains 13 residues. CDR1 and CDR2 from the germline V gene are MNHNS and SASEGT.

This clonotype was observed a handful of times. CDR3 protein: CSARDPAGRTDTQYF. The CDR3 DNA reads TGCAGTGCTAGAGATCCTGCGGGTAGGACAGATACGCAGTATTTT. The chain uses TRBV20-1 and TRBJ2-3; D possibly corresponds to TRBD2 (5 bases). Germline CDR1 and CDR2: DFQATT and SNEGSKA (reference sequence). Trimming left V 0 bases short and J 3 bases short, with 13 bases between. CDR3 length equals 15 residues.

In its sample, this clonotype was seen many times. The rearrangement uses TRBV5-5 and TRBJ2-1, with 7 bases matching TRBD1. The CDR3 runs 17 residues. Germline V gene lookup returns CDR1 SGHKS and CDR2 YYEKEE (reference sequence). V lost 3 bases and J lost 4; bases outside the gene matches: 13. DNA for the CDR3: TGTGCCAGCAGCTACGGGACAGCTCGCGGCATATACAATGAGCAGTTCTTC. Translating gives CASSYGTARGIYNEQFF.

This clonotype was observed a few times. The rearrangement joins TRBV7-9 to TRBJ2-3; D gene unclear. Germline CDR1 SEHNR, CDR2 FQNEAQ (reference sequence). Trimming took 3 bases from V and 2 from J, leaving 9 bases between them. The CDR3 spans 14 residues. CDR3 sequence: CASSFGLPTDTQYF. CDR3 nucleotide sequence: TGTGCCAGCAGCTTTGGTCTTCCCACAGATACGCAGTATTTT.

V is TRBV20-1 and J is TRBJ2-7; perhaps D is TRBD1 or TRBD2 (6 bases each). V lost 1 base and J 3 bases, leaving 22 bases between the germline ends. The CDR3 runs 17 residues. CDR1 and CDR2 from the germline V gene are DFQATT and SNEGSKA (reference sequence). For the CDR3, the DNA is TGCAGTGCTAGAGGGACTTCGGGGGCGTGGGTAAACTACGAGCAGTACTTC. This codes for CSARGTSGAWVNYEQYF.